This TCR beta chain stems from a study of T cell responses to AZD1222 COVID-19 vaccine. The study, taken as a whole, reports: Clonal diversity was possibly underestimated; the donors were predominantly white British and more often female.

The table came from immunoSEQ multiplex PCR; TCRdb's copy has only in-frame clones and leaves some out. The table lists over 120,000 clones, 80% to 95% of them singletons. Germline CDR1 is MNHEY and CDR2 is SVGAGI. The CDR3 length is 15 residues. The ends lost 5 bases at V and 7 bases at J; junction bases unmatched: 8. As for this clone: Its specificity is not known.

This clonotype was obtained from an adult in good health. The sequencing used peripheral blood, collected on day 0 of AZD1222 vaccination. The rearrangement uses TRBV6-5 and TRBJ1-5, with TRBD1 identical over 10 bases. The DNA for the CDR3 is TGTGCCAGCAGTCCAGAACCGGGACAGGGGCAGCCCCAGCATTTT. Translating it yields CASSPEPGQGQPQHF.